These T cell receptor beta chains were read from a single sample in a study of blood T cell repertoires in COVID-19. This table comes from immunoSEQ multiplex PCR, and its TCRdb copy is limited to in-frame clones, with some not included. The sample gives roughly 71,000 clones, roughly 80% of which show up once; about 18% is in the top ten. Sequences were obtained from peripheral blood. Every receptor here comes from a woman aged 80 or older with acute or convalescent COVID-19. The CDR3 runs from the conserved cysteine through the conserved F or W. A D gene is named only where the DNA matches it firmly. Expanded clones get a size class; other rows say once, few or many, or leave the size out.

NA,NA,TRBV5-6,TRBJ2-2,14,TGTGCCAGCAGCTTGAACAGGGCCACCGGGGAGCTGTTTTTT,CASSLNRATGELFF
TRBD1,NA,TRBV5-1,TRBJ2-7,15,TGCGCCAGCAGCTTGGAAGGACAGGGGGCTCGTGAGCAGTACTTC,CASSLEGQGAREQYF
NA,NA,TRBV4-1,TRBJ2-2,16,TGCGCCAGCAGCCTTACAGGGTTTGGGTTTGGCGGGGAGCTGTTTTTT,CASSLTGFGFGGELFF
NA,NA,TRBV3-1/TRBV3-2,TRBJ2-1,16,TGTGCCAGCAGCCAAGTAGGACAGAGCTCCTACAATGAGCAGTTCTTC,CASSQVGQSSYNEQFF
TRBD1,NA,TRBV10-2,TRBJ1-1,17,TGCGCCAGCAGTGAGTCTTTGACAGGGGCCACGGTCACTGAAGCTTTCTTT,CASSESLTGATVTEAFF
NA,NA,TRBV13,TRBJ2-3,14,TGTGCCAGCAGAGGGTCGGGGTTCACAGATACGCAGTATTTT,CASRGSGFTDTQYF
NA,NA,TRBV19,TRBJ1-5,14,TGTGCCAGTAGGACCGGACGGACAGTAGGGCCCCAGCATTTT,CASRTGRTVGPQHF
TRBD1,NA,TRBV18,TRBJ1-3,17,TGTGCCAGCTCACCACCTTCACAGGGGGCGTTTAGTGCCACCATATATTTT,CASSPPSQGAFSATIYF
TRBD1,NA,TRBV5-4,TRBJ1-1,14,TGTGCCAGCAGCGCCGACAGGGCGAACACTGAAGCTTTCTTT,CASSADRANTEAFF
NA,NA,TRBV5-1,TRBJ1-1,14,TGCGCCAGCAGCATAGTATTAGGAGGCACTGAAGCTTTCTTT,CASSIVLGGTEAFF
TRBD1,once,TRBV6-5,TRBJ2-3,14,TGTGCCAGCAGTCCCGAGGGACAGTGGGATACGCAGTATTTT,CASSPEGQWDTQYF
TRBD1,NA,TRBV10-3,TRBJ1-6,13,TGTGCCATCAGACAGGGGGCTGACTCACCCCTCCACTTT,CAIRQGADSPLHF
NA,few,TRBV30,TRBJ1-1,13,TGTGCCTGGAGTGTACCGGTGGACACTGAAGCTTTCTTT,CAWSVPVDTEAFF
TRBD1,NA,TRBV5-6,TRBJ2-1,16,TGTGCCAGCAGCTTCTCCGGGACAGGGGGCTACAATGAGCAGTTCTTC,CASSFSGTGGYNEQFF
TRBD2,NA,TRBV7-6,TRBJ2-3,16,TGTGCCAGCAGCTTGTGGAGCGGGAGTGGAACAGATACGCAGTATTTT,CASSLWSGSGTDTQYF
NA,NA,TRBV5-8,TRBJ2-6,17,TGTGCCAGCAGCCGTCTACGGGGAAGTGCTGGGGCCAACGTCCTGACTTTC,CASSRLRGSAGANVLTF
NA,once,TRBV18,TRBJ1-2,15,TGTGCCAGCTCACCAACGCACCCACTACCCGGCGGCTACACCTTC,CASSPTHPLPGGYTF
NA,NA,TRBV5-1,TRBJ1-1,14,TGCGCCAGCAGCTTGGACAGGACAGCGGGGGAAGCTTTCTTT,CASSLDRTAGEAFF
NA,NA,TRBV18,TRBJ1-5,12,TGTGCCAGCTCAGGGGGGAATCAGCCCCAGCATTTT,CASSGGNQPQHF
NA,NA,TRBV2,TRBJ2-1,12,TGTGCCAGCAGTCTGGCCCTCGATGAGCAGTTCTTC,CASSLALDEQFF
NA,NA,TRBV30,TRBJ2-3,14,TGTGCCTGGAGTCTGGACAGAGGCACAGATACGCAGTATTTT,CAWSLDRGTDTQYF
NA,NA,TRBV5-8,TRBJ1-6,14,TGTGCCAGCAGCGCCGACAGGCTTAATTCACCCCTCCACTTT,CASSADRLNSPLHF
TRBD2,NA,TRBV9,TRBJ2-1,17,TGTGCCAGCAGCGTATTGTTGGCTAGCGGGGGTTACAATGAGCAGTTCTTC,CASSVLLASGGYNEQFF
TRBD2,NA,TRBV15,TRBJ2-7,17,TGTGCCACCAGCAGAGGCACCGGGACTATACGATCCTACGAGCAGTACTTC,CATSRGTGTIRSYEQYF
TRBD1,NA,TRBV28,TRBJ1-1,14,TGTGCCAGCAGTCCCCGACAGGGGGGGTCCGAAGCTTTCTTT,CASSPRQGGSEAFF
NA,NA,TRBV27,TRBJ1-5,12,TGTGCCAGCAGTCCCAACAATCAGCCCCAGCATTTT,CASSPNNQPQHF
NA,NA,TRBV10-1,TRBJ2-6,14,TGCGCCAGCAGTGCGGGGTCTGGGGCCAACGTCCTGACTTTC,CASSAGSGANVLTF
TRBD2,NA,TRBV27,TRBJ2-5,15,TGTGCCAGCAGTTTAAGCGGGAGGGCCTATGAGACCCAGTACTTC,CASSLSGRAYETQYF
NA,NA,TRBV24-1,TRBJ1-1,13,TGTGCCACCAGACCCGGGGGGAACACTGAAGCTTTCTTT,CATRPGGNTEAFF
NA,NA,TRBV11-2,TRBJ2-5,12,TGTGCCAGCAGCCCGCAACGGGAGACCCAGTACTTC,CASSPQRETQYF
NA,NA,TRBV6-1,TRBJ1-5,15,TGTGCCAGCAGTGAATCCGGGTCACCCAGTCAGCCCCAGCATTTT,CASSESGSPSQPQHF
TRBD2,NA,TRBV11-3,TRBJ2-7,15,TGTGCCAGCAGCTCGGGGGGAGGGCGCTCCTACGAGCAGTACTTC,CASSSGGGRSYEQYF
TRBD1,few,TRBV10-1,TRBJ2-7,14,TGCGCCAGCAGTGGGACAGGGTTGTCCTACGAGCAGTACTTC,CASSGTGLSYEQYF
NA,NA,TRBV30,TRBJ2-3,14,TGTGCCTGGAGTGTAAACAGGAGAGGAGATACGCAGTATTTT,CAWSVNRRGDTQYF
NA,NA,TRBV3-1/TRBV3-2,TRBJ1-2,13,TGTGCCAGCAGTTCCCGGGACGGGGGGGGCTACACCTTC,CASSSRDGGGYTF
TRBD1,NA,TRBV18,TRBJ1-3,16,TGTGCCAGCTCACCACGACAGGGAACGAAAGGAAACACCATATATTTT,CASSPRQGTKGNTIYF
NA,NA,TRBV9,TRBJ1-2,12,TGTGCCAGCAGCGTACAGGGGTATGGCTACACCTTC,CASSVQGYGYTF
NA,NA,TRBV5-1,TRBJ2-2,13,TGCGCCAGCAGCTTGGTCGGCACCGGGGAGCTGTTTTTT,CASSLVGTGELFF
TRBD2,NA,TRBV11-3,TRBJ2-1,15,TGTGCCAGCAGATGGGGAGGGATAACGGGCAATGAGCAGTTCTTC,CASRWGGITGNEQFF
TRBD1,NA,TRBV18,TRBJ1-2,13,TGTGCCAGCTCAAGGGGACAGGGGGATGGCTACACCTTC,CASSRGQGDGYTF
TRBD1,NA,TRBV9,TRBJ2-1,16,TGTGCCAGCAGCGCGGGGACAGCTTCCTATTACAATGAGCAGTTCTTC,CASSAGTASYYNEQFF
TRBD1,NA,TRBV5-4,TRBJ1-1,14,TGTGCCAGCAGTCCACCACAGGGGCAGGGTGAAGCTTTCTTT,CASSPPQGQGEAFF
TRBD2,NA,TRBV5-6,TRBJ2-7,18,TGTGCCAGCAGCTGGGGCCCGGGACTAGCGGGAGGAGCCTACGAGCAGTACTTC,CASSWGPGLAGGAYEQYF
TRBD1,NA,TRBV5-1,TRBJ2-1,14,TGCGCCAGCAGCTTGGAGGGGGCAGACAATGAGCAGTTCTTC,CASSLEGADNEQFF
TRBD2,NA,TRBV4-2,TRBJ2-3,14,TGTGCCAGCAGCCAAAGTCTAGCGGCAGATACGCAGTATTTT,CASSQSLAADTQYF
TRBD2,NA,TRBV19,TRBJ2-3,16,TGTGCCAGCTCCCGGATCAGCGGGGGGCTGGGGGATACGCAGTATTTT,CASSRISGGLGDTQYF
NA,NA,TRBV9,TRBJ2-5,16,TGTGCCAGCAGCCCTATTCCAGGGGGGATGGGAGAGACCCAGTACTTC,CASSPIPGGMGETQYF
NA,NA,TRBV7-3,TRBJ2-3,17,TGTGCCAGCAGCTTAAGCGGAAAGGGGTTCGGCACAGATACGCAGTATTTT,CASSLSGKGFGTDTQYF
TRBD2,once,TRBV7-2,TRBJ2-3,14,TGTGCCGCACGCCGGGGGGGTGTTACAGATACGCAGTATTTT,CAARRGGVTDTQYF
TRBD1,once,TRBV12-3/TRBV12-4,TRBJ1-2,12,TGTGCCAGCAAGCTGCCAGGGGGTGGCTACACCTTC,CASKLPGGGYTF
TRBD1,NA,TRBV18,TRBJ1-1,15,TGTGCCAGCTCACCGATGCGGACAGGGAACACTGAAGCTTTCTTT,CASSPMRTGNTEAFF
TRBD1,NA,TRBV19,TRBJ1-3,16,TGTGCCAGTAGCCTGACAGGGGTGTTAACTGGAAACACCATATATTTT,CASSLTGVLTGNTIYF